One sample yielded the 3 T cell receptor beta chains listed below, sequenced in a study of early T cells in non-severe SARS-CoV-2 infection. MiXCR was run by TCRdb on the 5' RACE reads, yielding one entry per CDR3 protein. The sample shows some 46,000 distinct CDR3 sequences, 5.5% to 7.5% of them seen only once. The sample comprised whole blood. The source is an adult who was a healthcare worker with PCR-confirmed SARS-CoV-2 infection or an uninfected control (not recorded which).

This clonotype has at least ten counts. This chain uses TRBV7-2 with TRBJ2-7; D not resolved. The V and J ends lost 4 bases and 0 bases respectively, with 10 bases between them. Per germline, CDR1 SGHTA and CDR2 FQGNSA. There are 14 residues in the CDR3. The CDR3 here is CASSSVGGSYEQYF. CDR3 in DNA: TGTGCCAGCAGCTCGGTGGGCGGCTCCTACGAGCAGTACTTC.

The chain employs TRBV15 and TRBJ2-1; TRBD1 might be the D (6 bases). The germline V gene encodes CDR1 LNHNV and CDR2 YYDKDF (reference sequence). Trimming removed 1 base from V and 4 bases from J, with 11 bases in between. CDR3 length: 15 residues. CDR3 in amino acids: CATSRVRTEYNEQFF. The CDR3 DNA reads as TGTGCCACCAGCAGAGTCCGGACAGAGTACAATGAGCAGTTCTTC.

This clonotype was seen a handful of times. The CDR3 DNA reads as TGTGCCAGCAGTTATCGGGTGACAGGGGAGCTGGACACTGAAGCTTTCTTT. As protein: CASSYRVTGELDTEAFF. The chain links TRBV6-2 or TRBV6-3 to TRBJ1-1, with TRBD1 matching over 8 bases. The V gene end was trimmed by 3 bases and the J gene end by 3 bases; junction bases not matched to a gene: 12. Germline CDR1 MNHEY, CDR2 SVGEGT. The CDR3 has 17 residues.